Here is one T cell receptor (beta chain) with its context. Its antigen remains unidentified. These data originate in a study of cytomegalovirus exposure and HLA in healthy donors (dated 2017 in TCRdb). For context, the study as a whole: In an earlier analysis of approximately 640 of the donors, 276 Gb of sequence data and 100 million or so unique TCR beta sequences from about 180 million T cells were reported. Every discovery cohort repertoire had been produced on one sequencing platform. Genome-wide SNP genotypes for about three fifths of the roughly 670 donors were used in a later genetic analysis, which treated that subset as a discovery cohort. The study aimed to test whether cataloging public T cell receptors could reveal signatures of past pathogen exposure. In an earlier analysis of 587 of the donors, high-throughput TCR beta sequencing was used to judge whether each TCR beta V gene segment behaved as functional or pseudogenic. A later analysis re-analyzed previously published TCR beta repertoires from about 730 donors and added high-resolution HLA genotyping to study TCR occurrence patterns. Approximately 330 gigabases of sequencing data and roughly 80 million unique TCR sequences made up an early release that covered nearly 650 HLA-typed donors. HLA typing covered class I and class II loci at four-digit resolution. In the later analysis, no new phenotypic data were used to find candidate immune exposures; instead, reliance was placed on TCR beta sequences and their occurrence across donors. The study used immunosequencing to profile the T cell repertoires of approximately 640 subjects and linked those repertoires to cytomegalovirus serostatus. About 5 DR-DQ haplotypes were handled as single units for association and clustering, since linkage in the cohort was strong. The study combined high-throughput TCR immunosequencing, statistical association of individual TCRs with disease status, and machine learning to predict cytomegalovirus infection status. Of the 350 to 450 genotyped donors, 81% were placed in the genetic ancestry cluster associated with self-reported Caucasian donors. The number of donors typed differed by locus, with about 620-630 for A, B, C, DRB1 and DQB1, approximately 500 for DQA1, 606 for DPA1, and around 460 for DPB1. On average, roughly 250,000 unique TCR beta nucleotide sequences were sequenced per donor among more than 350 genotyped donors of the cohort, with 15% to 20% of those sequences being non-productive. In addition to the first cohort of 650 to 800 subjects, a separate validation cohort of approximately 110 different subjects was used. Donor age, sex, ethnicity and CMV serostatus were compiled together with the repertoire data. Here is what the overall study found, with its caveats: Only TCR beta chains were sequenced in this cohort, and the absence of alpha or paired-chain data limited detectable features. CMV serostatus was the only immune exposure information available for the cohort. The classifier was reported to diagnose cytomegalovirus status with high specificity and sensitivity in both the original cohort and the validation cohort. In a later analysis, several top co-occurrence clusters were reported to appear linked to parvovirus B19, influenza, CMV and Epstein-Barr virus. Over 15 rarely observed V segments, including chromosome 9 orphons, were excluded from the earlier analysis of approximately 500 of the donors because counts were too low. A later analysis associated approximately 17,000 TCR beta sequences with specific HLA alleles at a false discovery rate of 0.05. V-gene and J-gene trimming of TCR beta chains was associated with a missense DCLRE1C variant in a later genetic analysis, and the association was replicated in an independent cohort. Correlated functional status among segregating V segments might be attributable to linkage disequilibrium, but an unknown experimental factor could not be ruled out. Sequencing depth was assumed to be roughly uniform across donors in the presence/absence analyses, though that assumption may not hold. A later analysis found that TCR association rates varied across HLA loci, with DRB1 alleles showing the most associated TCRs and HLA-C alleles the fewest. Three of the identified cytomegalovirus-associated TCR beta chains were confirmed in vitro to be specific for cytomegalovirus antigens. When HLA alleles, especially DR and DQ, strongly co-occurred, TCR associations were difficult to assign to individual alleles. Compared with the roughly 700-donor mean, donors in an Asian-associated ancestry cluster had fewer N-insertions in productive TCRs, according to a later genetic analysis. In the study, 150 to 200 TCR beta chains were listed as associated with cytomegalovirus. A further reported finding was that TCR beta sequences accurately predicted the HLA-A and HLA-B alleles for most subjects in the first cohort. The authors suggested that the approach could potentially be generalized to other disease states and immunological phenotypes. A group of highly shared sequence variants was considered likely to be a technical artifact of the sequencing pipeline. In a later analysis, HLA-associated TCR beta chains showed more clonal expansion and lower generation probabilities than non-associated chains that were equally common. While some public TCRs were present in many individuals, most TCR sequences turned up only very rarely across donors. A later analysis found that most CMV-associated TCR beta chains appeared HLA-restricted, with HLA associations seemingly driven largely by CMV exposure. HLA typing was unavailable for some donors at each locus, so association tests used only the typed subset. Broadly in line with IMGT annotations, most TCR beta V segments showed up in productive rearrangements about 87% or about 30% of the time in an earlier analysis of several hundred of the donors. Some IMGT-functional V segments, including TRBV6-2 and TRBV6-3, could not be distinguished by the 87-base-pair reads and were therefore excluded.

To prepare the library, the immunoSEQ multiplex PCR assay was applied. A mixture of 60 forward primers for TCR Vbeta segments and 13 reverse primers for TCR Jbeta segments was used in the multiplex PCR. A multiplex PCR assay on genomic DNA amplified the CDR3 region of rearranged TCR beta genes. The Illumina HiSeq System was used to sequence the amplified TCR beta libraries as 87-base-pair reads. Regarding the original processing steps: A later analysis tallied about 77 million unique TCR beta chains across the 666 repertoires, and some 10 million of those chains were shared by two or more donors. A nearest-neighbor algorithm error-corrected the raw reads and collapsed the reads into unique sequences, merging closely related sequences to remove PCR and sequencing errors. CDR3 sequences were aligned to IMGT reference sequences to assign V, D and J gene segments. For a sequence to be retained, at least a six-nucleotide match to both a V gene segment and a J gene segment was required. A rearrangement counted as productive if the CDR3 had no stop codons and remained in frame with V and J, and every other rearrangement counted as non-productive. Following IMGT convention, CDR3 was defined as the stretch from the second conserved V-encoded cysteine to the conserved J-encoded phenylalanine. The earlier analysis of roughly 590 of the donors excluded sequences that lacked an unambiguous match to a single V gene segment. An earlier analysis of almost 600 of the donors classified V segments as functional when productive rearrangements were above 56.7% and as segregating when the standard deviation between donors was above 5%. A statistical classification framework was built to diagnose cytomegalovirus status from the catalog of TCR beta chain sequences. In a later analysis, V and J genes were assigned by comparing TCR nucleotide sequences against IMGT/GENE-DB human TR gene sequences. The TCRdist pipeline was used in a later analysis to assign CDR3 sequences and most-parsimonious VDJ recombination scenarios. In a later analysis, each TCR beta chain was defined by its CDR3 amino acid sequence together with its V-gene family, and reads lacking a unique V-gene family were excluded. To address suspected cross-contamination and a sequencing artifact, a later analysis removed 550 to 750 highly shared, low-generation-probability nucleotide sequences. In a later analysis, a clonal expansion index for each public chain was calculated from normalized within-repertoire ranks of inferred template counts. In a later analysis, generation probabilities were computed using a VDJ recombination model fitted to out-of-frame rearrangements, and the results were checked against IGoR. In a later analysis, hypergeometric tests were used to score TCR-TCR, TCR-HLA and TCR-CMV co-occurrence, with a repertoire-size bias correction applied to TCR pairs. False discovery rates were estimated in a later analysis by permuting HLA or CMV assignments 20 times. In a later analysis, co-occurring TCRs were grouped using DBSCAN, with TCRdist sequence similarity added in when clustering inside HLA-allele-positive subsets. Co-occurrence clustering excluded repertoires with fewer than 30,000 or more than 120,000 public chains, plus five with anomalous nucleotide sharing. TCRdb mirrors the immuneACCESS table, restricted to in-frame sequences. Some clones are absent from its copies; in checked studies, under half trace to an unresolved V gene, and the reason for the others is unknown. Clone size and the V and J calls come from that table; the DNA yielded D and trimming. The table for this sample lists 150,000 to 250,000 clones. The biggest ten clones account for around 0.7% of the sample.

The cohort comprised more than 550 healthy bone marrow donors. At the time of sampling, all cohort members were nominally healthy, though unrecorded immune exposures were likely present. The donor tested CMV seronegative and was one of the 352 seronegative cohort members. A peripheral blood sample was collected from each donor, and TCR beta sequencing was performed on peripheral blood mononuclear cells. Genomic DNA was extracted from the blood cell samples with the Qiagen DNeasy Blood Extraction Kit. The germline V gene encodes CDR1 SGHTA and CDR2 FQGNSA. Relative to germline, V is 6 bases shorter and J is 4 bases shorter, with 10 bases between their ends. The CDR3 has 13 amino acids, counting the end cysteine and phenylalanine. Kept here is only the CDR3 DNA, which spans 39 bases and is read in frame from base 1.

The chain is made from TRBV7-2 and TRBJ1-5; a tentative D call is TRBD1 (5 bases match). This sequence was found in a boy aged 10-17 years in good health and CMV-seronegative. Sequenced input: PBMCs. The CDR3 amino acid sequence is: CASSPGWNQPQHF. The nucleotide sequence is given as TGTGCCAGCAGTCCAGGGTGGAATCAGCCCCAGCATTTT. Here the CDR3 is joined to the reference TRBV7-2 and TRBJ1-5 genes, and the full variable domain is: GAGVSQSPSNKVTEKGKDVELRCDPISGHTALYWYRQSLGQGLEFLIYFQGNSAPDKSGLPSDRFSAERTGGSVSTLTIQRTQQEDSAVYLCASSPGWNQPQHFGDGTRLSIL.